The clone carrying this T cell receptor beta chain has only a few counts. Its matching antigen is unknown. CDR1 SGHVS and CDR2 FNYEAQ come from the germline V gene. The CDR3 has 14 amino acids. V lost 5 bases and J lost 3; bases outside the gene matches: 4. The data stem from a study of CD8 T cells in ankylosing spondylitis. General observations from the study: Clones linked to disease were reported to show significant enrichment in matched ankylosing spondylitis synovial fluid.

TCRdb passed the 5' RACE reads through MiXCR, listing each CDR3 protein once. The data hold roughly 160,000 distinct CDR3 sequences, with 9.8% observed a single time. The chain employs TRBV7-6 and TRBJ2-3; 8 bases match TRBD2. The source of this sequence is a female donor with ankylosing spondylitis or in good health (not recorded which). Sequencing used blood, either unsorted or a sorted T cell fraction (not recorded which). The CDR3 spells CASSPGGATDTQYF. CDR3 nucleotide sequence: TGTGCCAGCAGCCCGGGGGGGGCAACAGATACGCAGTATTTT.